This T cell receptor beta chain was sequenced in a study of T cell repertoires in cytomegalovirus infection. TCRdb passed the reads through MiXCR, listing each CDR3 protein once. The sample comprises approximately 490,000 distinct CDR3 sequences, about 11% of which are singletons, and more than 8.5% rests with the top ten. This CDR3 has 12 residues. Germline-derived CDR1 and CDR2 are SGHTA and FQGNSA. The V end was cut by 5 bases, the J end by 2 bases, with 7 bases between. This clonotype came up many times. The specimen was PBMCs. The receptor was isolated from a human donor in good health (CMV status not recorded). Some clones in this sample may be carry-over from other donors' samples. This chain joins TRBV7-2 and TRBJ2-7; D not resolved. This CDR3 is CASSTDTYEQYF. The DNA for the CDR3 is TGTGCCAGCAGCACAGATACCTACGAGCAGTACTTC. The whole variable domain, remainder taken from reference TRBV7-2 and TRBJ2-7, is GAGVSQSPSNKVTEKGKDVELRCDPISGHTALYWYRQSLGQGLEFLIYFQGNSAPDKSGLPSDRFSAERTGGSVSTLTIQRTQQEDSAVYLCASSTDTYEQYFGPGTRLTVT.